The text below deals with one TCR beta chain. This entry comes from a study of human T cells and chemical hapten exposure. TCRdb used MiXCR to reprocess the RACE reads, holding one entry per CDR3 protein. The sample includes 300,000 to 400,000 distinct CDR3 sequences, around 6.9% of them seen just once. Per germline, CDR1 SGHRS and CDR2 YFSETQ. The length of the CDR3 is 14 residues. Trimming cost V 0 bases and J 3 bases, with 9 bases left between them. The time point is: patch test 1, 2 weeks after DPC sensitization. Documented treatment: therapeutic diphenylcyclopropenone sensitization with weekly scalp DPC.

The clonotype comes from a young woman with alopecia areata. Some clones in this sample may be carry-over from other donors' samples. Sequenced material: whole blood, taken in connection with sensitization to the hapten diphenylcyclopropenone (DPC). The rearrangement uses TRBV5-1 and TRBJ1-2, with D hard to call. Here the CDR3 reads CASSLAGLYYGYTF. The CDR3 DNA follows: TGCGCCAGCAGCTTGGCCGGTCTCTACTATGGCTACACCTTC. The full variable domain, its missing parts supplied by reference TRBV5-1 and TRBJ1-2, is KAGVTQTPRYLIKTRGQQVTLSCSPISGHRSVSWYQQTPGQGLQFLFEYFSETQRNKGNFPGRFSGRQFSNSRSEMNVSTLELGDSALYLCASSLAGLYYGYTFGSGTRLTVV.